These T cell receptor beta chains were read from a single sample in a study of blood T cell repertoires in COVID-19. Using immunoSEQ multiplex PCR, the repertoire was profiled, and TCRdb retains in-frame clones only, with some absent. The sample records approximately 210,000 clones, 81% being singletons. Sequencing was done on a sample of PBMCs or T cells enriched from blood (not recorded which). These receptor sequences come from a woman between 50 and 59 years old with acute COVID-19. Each CDR3 is given with its conserved first and last residue. The D gene is left open where the match is weak. Clone sizes are given selectively: once, few, many, or a class where the clone is expanded.

J: TRBJ1-3
size: .
D: .
V: TRBV2
CDR3: CASSDPDSRFSGNTIYF
DNA: TGTGCCAGCAGTGATCCGGACAGCCGATTCTCTGGAAACACCATATATTTT

J: TRBJ2-2
size: .
D: .
V: TRBV11-3
CDR3: CASSLNAINTGELFF
DNA: TGTGCCAGCAGCTTAAATGCTATTAACACCGGGGAGCTGTTTTTT

J: TRBJ1-5
size: many
D: TRBD1
V: TRBV2
CDR3: CASSYLQGPSNQPQHF
DNA: TGTGCCAGCAGTTACCTACAGGGGCCTAGCAATCAGCCCCAGCATTTT

J: TRBJ1-4
size: .
D: .
V: TRBV7-8
CDR3: CASSPAPGATNEKLFF
DNA: TGTGCCAGCAGCCCAGCACCGGGGGCAACTAATGAAAAACTGTTTTTT

J: TRBJ2-1
size: .
D: TRBD1
V: TRBV29-1
CDR3: CSVPGQGSYNEQFF
DNA: TGCAGCGTACCGGGACAGGGTTCCTACAATGAGCAGTTCTTC

J: TRBJ1-1
size: .
D: .
V: TRBV12-3/TRBV12-4
CDR3: CASSKQGGTEAFF
DNA: TGTGCCAGCAGTAAACAGGGTGGCACTGAAGCTTTCTTT

J: TRBJ2-7
size: .
D: .
V: TRBV6-1
CDR3: CASSEGPGGYEQYF
DNA: TGTGCCAGCAGTGAAGGCCCAGGGGGGTACGAGCAGTACTTC

J: TRBJ2-5
size: .
D: TRBD1
V: TRBV18
CDR3: CASSPGQGETQYF
DNA: TGTGCCAGCTCACCGGGACAGGGTGAGACCCAGTACTTC

J: TRBJ1-6
size: .
D: TRBD1
V: TRBV12-3/TRBV12-4
CDR3: CASRQGARSPLHF
DNA: TGTGCCAGCCGGCAGGGGGCAAGGTCACCCCTCCACTTT

J: TRBJ2-7
size: .
D: TRBD1
V: TRBV6-5
CDR3: CASRWDRAISYEQYF
DNA: TGTGCCAGCAGATGGGACAGGGCGATCTCCTACGAGCAGTACTTC

J: TRBJ1-2
size: .
D: TRBD1
V: TRBV4-1
CDR3: CASSPARGPDYGYTF
DNA: TGCGCCAGCAGCCCCGCCAGGGGGCCCGACTATGGCTACACCTTC